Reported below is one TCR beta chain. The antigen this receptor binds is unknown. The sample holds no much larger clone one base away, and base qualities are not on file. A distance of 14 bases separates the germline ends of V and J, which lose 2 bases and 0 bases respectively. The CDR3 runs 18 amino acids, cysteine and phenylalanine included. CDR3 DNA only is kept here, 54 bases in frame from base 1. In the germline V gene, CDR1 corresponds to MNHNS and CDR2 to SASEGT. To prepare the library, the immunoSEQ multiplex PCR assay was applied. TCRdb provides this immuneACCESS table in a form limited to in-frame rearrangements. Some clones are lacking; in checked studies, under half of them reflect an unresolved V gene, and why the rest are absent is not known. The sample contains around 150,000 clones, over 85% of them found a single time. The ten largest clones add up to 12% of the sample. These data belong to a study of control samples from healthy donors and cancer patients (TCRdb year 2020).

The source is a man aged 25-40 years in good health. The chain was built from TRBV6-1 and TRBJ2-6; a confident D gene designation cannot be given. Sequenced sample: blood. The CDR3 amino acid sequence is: CASSEYWSASSGANVLTF. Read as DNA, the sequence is TGTGCCAGCAGTGAATATTGGAGCGCGAGCTCTGGGGCCAACGTCCTGACTTTC.